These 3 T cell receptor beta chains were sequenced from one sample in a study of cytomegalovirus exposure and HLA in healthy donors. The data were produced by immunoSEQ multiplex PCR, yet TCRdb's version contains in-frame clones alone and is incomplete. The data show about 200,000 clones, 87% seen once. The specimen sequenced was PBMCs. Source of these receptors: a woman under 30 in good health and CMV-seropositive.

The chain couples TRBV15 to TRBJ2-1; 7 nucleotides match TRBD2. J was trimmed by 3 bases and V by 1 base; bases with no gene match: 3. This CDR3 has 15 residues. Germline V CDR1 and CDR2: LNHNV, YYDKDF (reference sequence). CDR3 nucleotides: TGTGCCACCAGCAGAGTTGGGGGGGACTACAATGAGCAGTTCTTC. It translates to CATSRVGGDYNEQFF.

The CDR3 nucleotides are TGTGCCAGCAGCCAAAATCCGGGACAATCCTACAATGAGCAGTTCTTC. This gives the protein CASSQNPGQSYNEQFF. The J gene is TRBJ2-1, the V gene TRBV7-9, with D possibly TRBD1 on 6 matching bases. The CDR3 length is 16 residues. In germline, CDR1 is SEHNR, CDR2 FQNEAQ (reference sequence). V was pared by 5 bases and J by 1 base, with 15 bases between. Supplemented by reference TRBV7-9 and TRBJ2-1, the full variable domain reads DTGVSQNPRHKITKRGQNVTFRCDPISEHNRLYWYRQTLGQGPEFLTYFQNEAQLEKSRLLSDRFSAERPKGSFSTLEIQRTEQGDSAMYLCASSQNPGQSYNEQFFGPGTRLTVL.

The chain's CDR3 is CASSEGGKGRIAGELFF. CDR3 nucleotides: TGTGCCAGCAGTGAAGGGGGCAAGGGGCGCATCGCCGGGGAGCTGTTTTTT. This chain joins TRBV28 and TRBJ2-2; TRBD1 matches 7 bases. The length of the CDR3 is 17 residues. Germline-derived CDR1 and CDR2 are MDHEN and SYDVKM. Germline trimming cut 5 bases from V and 6 bases from J; bases unmatched to any gene: 15.